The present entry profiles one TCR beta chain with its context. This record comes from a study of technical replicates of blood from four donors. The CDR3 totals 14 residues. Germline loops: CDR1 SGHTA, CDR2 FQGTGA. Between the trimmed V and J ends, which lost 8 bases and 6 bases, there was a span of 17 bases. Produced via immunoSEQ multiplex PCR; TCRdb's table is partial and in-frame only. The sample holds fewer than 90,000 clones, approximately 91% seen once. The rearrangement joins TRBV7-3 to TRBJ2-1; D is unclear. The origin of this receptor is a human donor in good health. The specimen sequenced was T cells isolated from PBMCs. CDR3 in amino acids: CASRQPATSNEQFF. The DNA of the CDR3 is TGTGCCAGCCGTCAGCCAGCGACCTCCAATGAGCAGTTCTTC.